This T cell receptor beta chain was identified in a study of blood T cell repertoires in COVID-19. About the research overall: Spain, Italy and the United States supplied samples that represented acute and convalescent COVID-19. The analysed material was cDNA or gDNA that came from T cells, B-cell-depleted T cells, or PBMCs.

How the authors handled the data: By means of reference gene primer amplification, nucleated cell counts were estimated. Only in-frame clones appear in the TCRdb table, and some are missing; sequencing was by immunoSEQ multiplex PCR. That table gives V, J and clone size, and the DNA gave D and trimming. The profile shows a few hundred thousand clones, around 82% of them singletons. Sequenced material: peripheral blood. The sequence derives from a human donor in a cohort sampled during active COVID-19.

In nucleotides, the CDR3 is TGTGCCAGCAGCGTCAGTTCGGGGGCCAACGTCCTGACTTTC. Amino acid sequence: CASSVSSGANVLTF. This chain joins TRBV11-3 and TRBJ2-6; no definite D call. CDR1 and CDR2 (germline): SGHNT, YENEEA. This CDR3 is built from 14 residues. Trimming stripped 5 bases from V and 4 bases from J, with 9 bases between.